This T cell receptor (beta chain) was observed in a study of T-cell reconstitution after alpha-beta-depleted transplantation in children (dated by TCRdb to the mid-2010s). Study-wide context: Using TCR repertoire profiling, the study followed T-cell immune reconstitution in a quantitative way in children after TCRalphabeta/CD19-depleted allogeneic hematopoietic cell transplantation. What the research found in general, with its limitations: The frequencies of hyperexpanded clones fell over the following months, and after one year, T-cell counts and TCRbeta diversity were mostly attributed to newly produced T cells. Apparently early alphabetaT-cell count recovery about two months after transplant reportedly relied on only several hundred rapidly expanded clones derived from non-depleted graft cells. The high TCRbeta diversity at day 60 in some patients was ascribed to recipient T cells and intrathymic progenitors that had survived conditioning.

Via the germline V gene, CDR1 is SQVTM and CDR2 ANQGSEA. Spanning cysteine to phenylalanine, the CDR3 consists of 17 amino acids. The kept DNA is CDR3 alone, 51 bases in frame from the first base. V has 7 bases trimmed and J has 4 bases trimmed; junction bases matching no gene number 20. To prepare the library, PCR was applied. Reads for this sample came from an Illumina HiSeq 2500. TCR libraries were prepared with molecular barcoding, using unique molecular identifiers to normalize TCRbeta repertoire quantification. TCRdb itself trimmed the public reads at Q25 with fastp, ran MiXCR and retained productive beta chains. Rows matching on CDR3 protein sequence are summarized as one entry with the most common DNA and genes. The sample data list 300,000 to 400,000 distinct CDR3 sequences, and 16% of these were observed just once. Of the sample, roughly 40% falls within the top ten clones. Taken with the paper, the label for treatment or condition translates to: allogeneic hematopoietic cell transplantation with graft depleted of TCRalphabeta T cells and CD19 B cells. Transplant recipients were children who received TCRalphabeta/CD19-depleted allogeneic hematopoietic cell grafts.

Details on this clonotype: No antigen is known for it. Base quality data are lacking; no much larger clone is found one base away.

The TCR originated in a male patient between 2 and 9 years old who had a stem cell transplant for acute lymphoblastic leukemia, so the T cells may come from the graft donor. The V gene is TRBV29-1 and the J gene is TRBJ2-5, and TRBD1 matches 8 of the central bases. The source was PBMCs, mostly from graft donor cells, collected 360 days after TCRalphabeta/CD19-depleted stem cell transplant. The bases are TGCAGCGCTGTTAAGGCCGGCAGGGGGCCGAGGGGAGAGACCCAGTACTTC. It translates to CSAVKAGRGPRGETQYF.